This entry describes one T cell receptor (beta chain). Its target is not known. Germline V gives CDR1 SGHRS, CDR2 YFSETQ. V lost 1 base and J lost 0, with 8 bases in between. This CDR3 spans 14 amino acids. This entry belongs to a study of cytomegalovirus exposure and HLA in healthy donors. Study results and caveats: Some public TCRs appeared in many individuals, while most sequences were rare. In a later analysis, first-cohort TCR clusters were found to tend to co-occur in the roughly 120 validation repertoires. Some TCR beta chains (more than 150 of them) were listed as cytomegalovirus-associated.

Produced via immunoSEQ multiplex PCR; TCRdb's table is partial and in-frame only. The repertoire holds 150,000 to 200,000 clones, with 80% to 90% as singletons. The origin of this receptor is a woman in her twenties or thirties in good health and CMV-seronegative. The chain is built from TRBV5-1 and TRBJ2-7; D call uncertain. What was sequenced was PBMCs. The CDR3 is CASSLNIGSYEQYF. The CDR3 DNA reads as TGCGCCAGCAGCTTGAACATTGGCTCCTACGAGCAGTACTTC.